This T cell receptor beta chain was obtained from a study of technical replicates of blood from several donors (dated by TCRdb to 2016 to 2017). In the case of this clone: Its antigen is not yet known. Base qualities are missing; no much larger clone stands one base away.

V is cut back by 6 bases and J by 5 bases, with 5 bases in the junction unmatched. The CDR3 holds 13 amino acids from the cysteine to the phenylalanine. Only the CDR3 region is kept as DNA, spanning 39 bases read in frame from base 1. Based on the germline V gene (reference sequence), the CDR1 and CDR2 sequences are WNHNN and SYGVQD. The library was produced with the immunoSEQ multiplex PCR assay. In TCRdb, the immuneACCESS table is reduced to in-frame sequences with V and J assigned. These tables do not hold every clone; where another copy was compared, an unresolved V gene accounts for under half, and the others remain unexplained. Recorded for this sample are 75,000 to 95,000 clones; about 93% of them occurred a single time. Approximately 0.24% of the sample is held by the ten biggest clonotypes.

The chain uses TRBV10-1 and TRBJ1-2, and 8 bases in between align with TRBD1. The source is a human donor in good health. The sample comprised T cells isolated from PBMCs. The nucleotides read TGCGCCAGCAGACCCGGACAGGGATATGGCTACACCTTC. It encodes CASRPGQGYGYTF.